The rows below give T cell receptor beta chains drawn from one sample of a study of OX40 agonist ivuxolimab in advanced cancers. Profiling relied on immunoSEQ multiplex PCR, and the TCRdb table lists in-frame clones only, not all of them. This table has about 45,000 clones, roughly nine tenths appearing once. The specimen comprised CD4+ or CD8+ T cells sorted from blood, sampled in a trial of the OX40 agonist ivuxolimab. The receptors were sampled from an adult with an advanced solid tumor such as melanoma, head and neck, liver or kidney cancer. Each CDR3 is given with its conserved first and last residue. The D gene is left open where the match is weak. A row's size may be missing; if present it is once, few, many or a size class.

>TRBJ2-1|-|TRBV5-6|-
CASSPPTGIEYNEQFF
TGTGCCAGCAGCCCCCCCACGGGAATTGAGTACAATGAGCAGTTCTTC
>TRBJ2-7|-|TRBV27|-
CASSFSPGVSYEQYF
TGTGCCAGCAGTTTTTCGCCAGGGGTCTCCTACGAGCAGTACTTC
>TRBJ2-3|-|TRBV7-8|-
CASTSIGLTDTQYF
TGTGCCAGCACCTCAATTGGCCTAACAGATACGCAGTATTTT
>TRBJ1-2|once|TRBV29-1|-
CSVIGTADPLLYGYTF
TGCAGCGTTATCGGGACTGCCGATCCGTTACTTTATGGCTACACCTTC
>TRBJ2-1|-|TRBV11-3|-
CASSPMGYNEQFF
TGTGCCAGCAGCCCTATGGGTTACAATGAGCAGTTCTTC
>TRBJ2-1|once|TRBV7-6|TRBD2
CASSRPPEGGPGYHEQFF
TGTGCCAGCAGCCGACCACCTGAGGGAGGGCCTGGATATCATGAGCAGTTCTTC
>TRBJ1-4|-|TRBV6-5|-
CASLSALHEKLFF
TGTGCCAGCCTGTCTGCTTTACATGAAAAACTGTTTTTT
>TRBJ1-5|-|TRBV5-6|-
CASSPFRDDQPQHF
TGTGCCAGCAGCCCCTTCAGGGATGATCAGCCCCAGCATTTT
>TRBJ1-1|once|TRBV13|-
CASSLSLNTEAFF
TGTGCCAGCAGCCTCTCCCTGAACACTGAAGCTTTCTTT
>TRBJ2-7|once|TRBV7-9|TRBD1
CASSQDRETNEQYF
TGTGCCAGCAGCCAGGACAGGGAGACCAACGAGCAGTACTTC
>TRBJ1-5|-|TRBV12-1|-
CASSCRERGQPQHF
TGTGCCAGCAGCTGCCGGGAGCGGGGTCAGCCCCAGCATTTT
>TRBJ1-1|-|TRBV11-1|TRBD1
CASSPGQANTEAFF
TGTGCCAGCAGCCCCGGACAGGCGAACACTGAAGCTTTCTTT
>TRBJ2-5|-|TRBV7-7|TRBD2
CASSVGPLAGGEETQYF
TGTGCTAGCAGCGTCGGGCCGCTAGCGGGAGGGGAAGAGACCCAGTACTTC
>TRBJ2-7|-|TRBV13|-
CASSTGQGPYEQYF
TGTGCCAGCAGCACGGGGCAGGGACCATACGAGCAGTACTTC
>TRBJ2-7|once|TRBV13|TRBD1
CASSLRQGYYEQYF
TGTGCCAGCAGCCTACGACAGGGCTACTACGAGCAGTACTTC
>TRBJ1-5|-|TRBV19|-
CASGPLWPQHF
TGTGCCAGCGGGCCACTATGGCCCCAGCATTTT
>TRBJ2-4|-|TRBV2|-
CASSLQGPKNIQYF
TGTGCCAGCAGTTTACAGGGTCCCAAAAACATTCAGTACTTC
>TRBJ2-5|-|TRBV25-1|-
CASSERGARETQYF
TGTGCCAGCAGTGAACGGGGGGCTCGGGAGACCCAGTACTTC
>TRBJ2-7|-|TRBV5-1|TRBD2
CASSLNSGIYEQYF
TGCGCCAGCAGCTTGAATAGCGGGATCTACGAGCAGTACTTC
>TRBJ2-1|once|TRBV6-5|TRBD2
CASTEGLAKEQFF
TGTGCCAGCACCGAAGGACTAGCTAAGGAGCAGTTCTTC
>TRBJ2-1|-|TRBV11-2|-
CASSGGYNEQFF
TGTGCCAGCAGCGGGGGCTACAATGAGCAGTTCTTC
>TRBJ2-7|-|TRBV9|TRBD1
CASSVATGTGSSYEQYF
TGTGCCAGCAGCGTAGCTACTGGGACAGGGAGTTCCTACGAGCAGTACTTC
>TRBJ2-1|-|TRBV15|-
CATSRDSGGGRINEQFF
TGTGCCACCAGCAGAGATTCTGGAGGAGGCAGGATCAATGAGCAGTTCTTC
>TRBJ2-1|-|TRBV7-9|TRBD2
CASKLAGGNEQFF
TGTGCCAGCAAGCTAGCGGGGGGCAATGAGCAGTTCTTC
>TRBJ1-2|once|TRBV21-1|-
CASSMGQNYGYTF
TGTGCCAGCAGCATGGGACAGAACTATGGCTACACCTTC
>TRBJ1-1|-|TRBV9|-
CASSPLVGGAKNTEAFF
TGTGCCAGCAGCCCCTTGGTCGGAGGGGCAAAGAACACTGAAGCTTTCTTT
>TRBJ2-1|-|TRBV9|-
CASSAPAVTLSNEQFF
TGTGCCAGCAGCGCCCCAGCAGTTACGCTGTCCAATGAGCAGTTCTTC
>TRBJ2-1|-|TRBV11-2|-
CASSLEAVFLNEQFF
TGTGCCAGCAGCTTAGAAGCCGTATTTCTCAATGAGCAGTTCTTC
>TRBJ2-1|-|TRBV7-2|TRBD2
CASSLVTSVYNEQFF
TGTGCCAGCAGCTTAGTTACTAGCGTCTACAATGAGCAGTTCTTC
>TRBJ1-1|-|TRBV6-5|-
CASTVRTTEAFF
TGTGCCAGCACCGTCAGAACGACTGAAGCTTTCTTT
>TRBJ2-2|-|TRBV27|-
CASSPSRAGELFF
TGTGCCAGCAGTCCCTCACGAGCCGGGGAGCTGTTTTTT
>TRBJ2-3|-|TRBV11-2|TRBD2
CASSLLAGGPESTDTQYF
TGTGCCAGCAGCTTACTAGCGGGAGGGCCTGAGAGCACAGATACGCAGTATTTT
>TRBJ1-5|-|TRBV27|-
CASSLMGRSNQPQHF
TGTGCCAGCAGTCTAATGGGTCGCAGCAATCAGCCCCAGCATTTT
>TRBJ2-2|-|TRBV29-1|TRBD1
CSVELRDRGTGELFF
TGCAGCGTTGAACTGCGGGACAGGGGCACCGGGGAGCTGTTTTTT
>TRBJ1-1|-|TRBV19|-
CASSIGRNTEAFF
TGTGCCAGTAGTATAGGCAGGAACACTGAAGCTTTCTTT
>TRBJ1-2|-|TRBV25-1|TRBD1
CASSSGQGVNQRYTF
TGTGCCAGCAGCTCCGGACAGGGGGTAAACCAGCGCTACACCTTC
>TRBJ2-5|-|TRBV7-2|-
CASSLYLTETQYF
TGTGCCAGCAGCTTATATCTGACAGAGACCCAGTACTTC
>TRBJ2-7|-|TRBV4-1|-
CASSQLAGSTSAYEQYF
TGCGCCAGCAGCCAGCTTGCGGGCTCTACATCCGCCTACGAGCAGTACTTC
>TRBJ2-1|once|TRBV19|-
CASSIKGDEQFF
TGTGCCAGTAGTATAAAAGGGGATGAGCAGTTCTTC
>TRBJ1-5|-|TRBV2|-
CASSESGLRNQPQHF
TGTGCCAGCAGTGAATCGGGTCTCAGGAATCAGCCCCAGCATTTT
>TRBJ2-2|-|TRBV19|TRBD1
CASQRWDRAFTGELFF
TGTGCCAGTCAGCGCTGGGACAGGGCTTTTACCGGGGAGCTGTTTTTT
>TRBJ2-2|once|TRBV5-4|-
CASSLEPLPNTGELFF
TGTGCCAGCAGCTTGGAACCACTACCGAACACCGGGGAGCTGTTTTTT
>TRBJ2-2|-|TRBV7-2|TRBD2
CASSLIIAGGNTGELFF
TGTGCCAGCAGCTTAATAATAGCGGGAGGGAACACCGGGGAGCTGTTTTTT
>TRBJ1-2|-|TRBV4-1|-
CASSQDEGDYGYTF
TGCGCCAGCAGCCAAGATGAAGGGGACTATGGCTACACCTTC
>TRBJ2-1|-|TRBV7-9|TRBD2
CASSPTSGGSSYNEQFF
TGTGCCAGCAGCCCGACTAGCGGGGGTAGCTCCTACAATGAGCAGTTCTTC
>TRBJ2-7|once|TRBV28|TRBD2
CASSLIGPPLAGGTYEQYF
TGTGCCAGCAGCCTTATTGGGCCCCCCCTAGCGGGAGGGACCTACGAGCAGTACTTC
>TRBJ2-7|-|TRBV28|TRBD2
CASGLAGKYEQYF
TGTGCCAGTGGACTAGCGGGAAAGTACGAGCAGTACTTC
>TRBJ2-7|once|TRBV7-2|TRBD1
CASSLRQGINEQYF
TGTGCCAGCAGCCTTCGACAGGGGATCAACGAGCAGTACTTC
>TRBJ2-1|-|TRBV19|TRBD1
CASSRTGSNEQFF
TGTGCCAGTAGCAGGACAGGGAGCAATGAGCAGTTCTTC
>TRBJ1-2|once|TRBV5-5|-
CASSLERAPPNYGYTF
TGTGCCAGCAGCTTGGAGAGGGCACCACCAAACTATGGCTACACCTTC
>TRBJ1-1|-|TRBV6-5|-
CASSYSKTVNTEAFF
TGTGCCAGCAGTTACTCGAAAACAGTGAACACTGAAGCTTTCTTT
>TRBJ2-7|-|TRBV9|TRBD2
CASSSSSGPYEQYF
TGTGCCAGCAGCTCATCTAGCGGCCCCTACGAGCAGTACTTC
>TRBJ2-7|-|TRBV29-1|TRBD2
CSVGASGRIYEQYF
TGCAGCGTTGGTGCTAGCGGGAGAATCTACGAGCAGTACTTC